This TCR beta chain was identified in a study of patients and donors after allogeneic stem cell transplantation. A single record per CDR3 protein comes from TCRdb applying MiXCR to the RT-PCR reads. The sample has 100,000 to 130,000 distinct CDR3 sequences; roughly 37% are singletons. This CDR3 has 15 residues. Trimming at V came to 4 bases and at J to 5 bases, leaving 8 bases not matched to a gene. The germline CDR1 and CDR2 sequences are MDHEN and SYDVKM. This clonotype was seen a handful of times. Source material: blood, either unsorted or a sorted T cell fraction (not recorded which). The V call is TRBV28, the J call TRBJ2-4; 7 bases are shared with TRBD2. The clonotype was recovered from a human donor who was either an allogeneic HSCT recipient or a stem cell or donor lymphocyte infusion donor (not recorded which). It is not recorded whose cells these are; they may come from a transplant donor. CDR3 sequence reads: CASSSAGNEENIQYF. The CDR3 coding sequence is TGTGCCAGCAGTTCAGCGGGAAACGAGGAAAACATTCAGTACTTC.